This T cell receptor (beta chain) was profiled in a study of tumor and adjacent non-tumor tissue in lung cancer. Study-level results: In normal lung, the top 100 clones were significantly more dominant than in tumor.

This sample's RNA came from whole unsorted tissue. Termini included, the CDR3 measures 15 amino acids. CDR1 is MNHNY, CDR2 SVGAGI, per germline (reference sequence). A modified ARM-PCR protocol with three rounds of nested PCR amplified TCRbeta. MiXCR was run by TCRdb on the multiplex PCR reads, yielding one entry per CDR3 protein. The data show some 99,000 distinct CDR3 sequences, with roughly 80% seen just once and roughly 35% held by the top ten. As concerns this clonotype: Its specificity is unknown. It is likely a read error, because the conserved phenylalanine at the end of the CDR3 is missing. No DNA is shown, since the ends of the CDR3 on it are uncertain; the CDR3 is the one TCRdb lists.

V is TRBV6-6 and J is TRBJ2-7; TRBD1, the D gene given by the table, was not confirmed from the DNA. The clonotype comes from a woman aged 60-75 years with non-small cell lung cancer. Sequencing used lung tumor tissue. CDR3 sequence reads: CDSSRQTGGDYEQHI.